This T cell receptor (beta chain) was documented in a study of blood T cells in healthy people across ages. Whole-study results and caveats: The donors' CMV status was not determined, possibly confounding changes in expanded clonotypes.

About this clonotype itself: What it binds is not known.

The CDR3 runs to 16 residues. Germline CDR1 and CDR2: LGHNT and FRNRAP. V dropped 6 bases and J dropped 4 bases, with 16 bases sitting between them. Then a second PCR, running about 6 to 11 cycles, was carried out with a sample-barcoded 5' primer and a J-beta primer mix. TCRdb analysed the 5' RACE reads with MiXCR anew, one entry per CDR3 protein. The sample lists fewer than 2 million distinct CDR3 sequences; about 39% were seen once. The V call is TRBV12-5, the J call TRBJ1-6; D perhaps matches TRBD1 (6 bases). The receptor's source is a human donor in good health. Sequencing used blood. This chain's CDR3 is CASGRDKVEYNSPLHF. The CDR3 nucleotides are TGTGCTAGTGGCCGGGACAAAGTCGAGTATAATTCACCCCTCCACTTT.